One sample yielded the 16 T cell receptor beta chains listed below, sequenced in a study of blood T cell repertoires in COVID-19. The repertoire was sequenced with immunoSEQ multiplex PCR; TCRdb's copy has only in-frame clones and lacks some. The repertoire consists of 200,000 or so clones, with around 80% occurring once and the leading ten covering 6.9%. Material for sequencing was peripheral blood. These receptors came from a human donor with acute or convalescent COVID-19. The donor label of this sample is uncertain.

This rearrangement joins TRBV29-1 to TRBJ1-4; the match to TRBD1 covers 7 bases. The CDR3 loop spans 13 amino acids. The ends lost 7 bases at V and 3 bases at J; junction bases unmatched: 5. The V gene's germline CDR1 is SQVTM and CDR2 ANQGSEA. The CDR3 nucleotides read TGCAGCGCCCAAGGACAGGCTAATGAAAAACTGTTTTTT. Encoded protein: CSAQGQANEKLFF.

This clone occurred a few times. The rearrangement joins TRBV5-4 to TRBJ2-1, with a possible D match to TRBD2 (6 bases). Germline lookup yields CDR1 SGHNT and CDR2 YYREEE (reference sequence). Trimming cost V 4 bases and J 0 bases, with 8 bases left between them. This CDR3 is built from 14 residues. This CDR3 reads CASSRDSSYNEQFF. CDR3 coding DNA: TGTGCCAGCAGCCGGGACTCCTCCTACAATGAGCAGTTCTTC.

This chain links TRBV19 with TRBJ1-4; 7 bases fit TRBD1. The germline CDR1 and CDR2 sequences are LNHDA and SQIVND (reference sequence). The CDR3 sequence is 16 residues long. The ends lost 5 bases at V and 3 bases at J; junction bases unmatched: 9. The CDR3 DNA is TGTGCCAGTAGTGCCTACAGGGGTTCGGCTAATGAAAAACTGTTTTTT. It codes for CASSAYRGSANEKLFF.

The chain carries TRBV6-2 or TRBV6-3 and TRBJ1-5; 7 positions match TRBD1. The junction had 12 bases not matched to a gene; V was cut back by 4 bases and J by 9 bases. The CDR3 runs 15 residues. Germline CDR1 and CDR2: MNHEY and SVGEGT. For the CDR3, the DNA is TGTGCCAGCAGTTTCACGACAGGGAAGGCTTCGCCCCAGCATTTT. Translating gives CASSFTTGKASPQHF.

This chain joins TRBV5-1 and TRBJ1-1; 7 positions agree with TRBD1. In germline, CDR1 is SGHRS, CDR2 YFSETQ. There are 15 residues in the CDR3. With V trimmed by 6 bases and J by 6 bases, 14 bases remained unmatched. The CDR3 DNA reads TGCGCCAGCAAAACGGGACAGCAACTCGTCGCTGAAGCTTTCTTT. Its protein product is CASKTGQQLVAEAFF.

This clone has more than one count but fewer than ten. This CDR3 is CSAHLMNEQFF. DNA of the CDR3: TGCAGTGCTCACTTAATGAATGAGCAGTTCTTC. This sequence joins TRBV20-1 and TRBJ2-1; no reliable D call. The CDR3 contains 11 residues. V dropped 5 bases and J dropped 7 bases, with 9 bases sitting between them. Germline V gene sequence: CDR1 DFQATT, CDR2 SNEGSKA (reference sequence).

The chain is built from TRBV27 and TRBJ2-1, with TRBD1 as a possible D gene (6 bases). Trimming cost V 3 bases and J 6 bases, with 9 bases left between them. Per the germline V gene, CDR1 is MNHEY and CDR2 is SMNVEV (reference sequence). The CDR3 spans 13 residues. CDR3 bases: TGTGCCAGCAGTTTGTTAGGGGGCAATGAGCAGTTCTTC. It is translated as CASSLLGGNEQFF.

The chain recombines TRBV12-3 or TRBV12-4 with TRBJ1-1; no clear D gene. Trimming removed 4 bases at V and 0 bases at J, with 6 bases between. The CDR3 loop spans 13 amino acids. CDR3 in amino acids: CASSWQMNTEAFF. The CDR3 DNA reads TGTGCCAGCAGTTGGCAGATGAACACTGAAGCTTTCTTT.

The chain links TRBV11-2 to TRBJ2-6; no clear D. The CDR3 is 15 residues long. Germline CDR1 is SGHAT and CDR2 is FQNNGV. The V and J ends lost 2 bases and 2 bases respectively, with 7 bases between them. CDR3 amino acids: CASSLYAAGANVLTF. The CDR3 DNA reads as TGTGCCAGCAGCTTATATGCAGCTGGGGCCAACGTCCTGACTTTC. The whole variable domain, remainder taken from reference TRBV11-2 and TRBJ2-6, is EAGVAQSPRYKIIEKRQSVAFWCNPISGHATLYWYQQILGQGPKLLIQFQNNGVVDDSQLPKDRFSAERLKGVDSTLKIQPAKLEDSAVYLCASSLYAAGANVLTFGAGSRLTVL.

V gene TRBV21-1 combines with J gene TRBJ2-5; the table names TRBD2, a call not compared with the DNA. TRBV21-1 is noted as a pseudogene. The CDR3 covers 15 residues. CDR3 DNA: TGTGCCAGCAGCAAAGGTTGGAGGGTCGGGGAGACCCAGTACTTC. This translates into CASSKGWRVGETQYF.

This chain uses TRBV5-6 with TRBJ1-1, with TRBD1 matching over 10 bases. CDR1 is SGHDT and CDR2 is YYEEEE in the germline V gene. CDR3 length: 15 residues. Trimming removed 3 bases from V and 4 bases from J; junction bases left unmatched: 6. For the CDR3, the DNA is TGTGCCAGCAGCTCCGGACAGGGGGTGGTCACTGAAGCTTTCTTT. This codes for CASSSGQGVVTEAFF.

This chain uses TRBV6-6 with TRBJ1-2; perhaps TRBD1 as D (5 bases). V lost 2 bases and J 13 bases, leaving 14 bases between the germline ends. The CDR3 runs to 12 residues. From germline, CDR1 is MNHNY and CDR2 SVGAGI (reference sequence). CDR3 amino acids: CASSYPYRTPTF. The CDR3 DNA reads TGTGCCAGCAGTTACCCATACAGGACCCCCACCTTC.

The genes are TRBV2 and TRBJ1-5, with no clear D. Germline V gives CDR1 SNHLY, CDR2 FYNNEI. Between the trimmed V and J ends, which lost 2 bases and 2 bases, there was a span of 13 bases. The CDR3 loop spans 16 amino acids. CDR3 DNA: TGTGCCAGCAGTGAATCCCCTGGGGAGGGCAATCAGCCCCAGCATTTT. The encoded protein is CASSESPGEGNQPQHF.

This chain connects TRBV9 to TRBJ2-5, with 7 positions matching TRBD1. The CDR3 is 14 residues long. Germline CDR1 is SGDLS and CDR2 is YYNGEE. The ends lost 2 bases at V and 4 bases at J; junction bases unmatched: 5. CDR3 amino acids: CASSVSTGRETQYF. CDR3 sequence (DNA): TGTGCCAGCAGCGTTTCGACAGGGAGAGAGACCCAGTACTTC.

The gene calls are TRBV28 and TRBJ1-2; 8 bases fit TRBD1. This CDR3 has 14 amino acids. Per germline, CDR1 MDHEN and CDR2 SYDVKM. V gave up 5 bases and J gave up 7 bases; unmatched junction bases: 9. CDR3 bases: TGTGCCAGCAGTATAGGACAGGGTCGTGTTGGCTACACCTTC. It yields the protein CASSIGQGRVGYTF.

V usage is TRBV30 and J usage is TRBJ2-3; D gene uncertain. The CDR3 runs 17 residues. The V gene lost 2 bases and the J gene lost 0 bases, with 18 bases spanning the gap. Germline V gene data show CDR1 as GTSNPN and CDR2 as SVGIG (reference sequence). The CDR3 protein is CAWSPPRGRPSTDTQYF. The CDR3 DNA is TGTGCCTGGAGTCCTCCCCGTGGGCGCCCTAGCACAGATACGCAGTATTTT.